The clone carrying this TCR beta chain was recorded once. Profiling relied on immunoSEQ multiplex PCR, and the TCRdb table lists in-frame clones only, not all of them. Seen here are about 150,000 clones, roughly nine tenths observed once, and the top ten hold under 4.5%. V lost 4 bases to trimming and J lost 5 bases, with 32 bases between them. CDR3 length equals 20 residues. Germline V gives CDR1 SGHRS, CDR2 YFSETQ. Participant ages covered roughly 18 to 89 years across 24 US areas. The record originates from a study of blood T cell repertoires in COVID-19. Study-wide background: Material from acute and convalescent COVID-19 was sourced from the United States, Italy and Spain.

The sequence came from a middle-aged woman who had been exposed to COVID-19. Input material: PBMCs or T cells enriched from blood (not recorded which). The J gene is TRBJ2-3, the V gene TRBV5-1, with TRBD2 as a possible D gene (7 bases). In DNA, the CDR3 is TGCGCCAGCAGCGAAAGGGGGGGATTAGCGGTCCTTGATAATCAAGATACGCAGTATTTT. Its translation: CASSERGGLAVLDNQDTQYF.